This TCR beta chain was sequenced in a study of T cell responses to AZD1222 COVID-19 vaccine. General observations from the study: When two AZD1222 doses had been given, Spike-specific TCR breadth and depth rose.

On this clone: Its antigen is still unknown.

Sequencing used immunoSEQ multiplex PCR; TCRdb keeps in-frame clones, though not all of them. This table has about 78,000 clones, 82% appearing once. V shed 4 bases, J shed 1 base, and the junction held 5 bases outside the gene matches. The germline V gene has CDR1 SGHTA and CDR2 FQGNSA. The CDR3 contains 16 residues. The sequencing used peripheral blood, collected on day 0 of AZD1222 vaccination. This TCR was sampled from an adult in good health. V and J are TRBV7-2 and TRBJ2-5, with 11 positions matching TRBD2. The CDR3 DNA sequence: TGTGCCAGCAGCTACGGACTAGCGGGTCCCCAAGAGACCCAGTACTTC. Translated, it gives CASSYGLAGPQETQYF.